Each of the 4 T cell receptor beta chains below was sequenced from the same sample in a study of beta chain features in type 1 diabetes. Study observations and caveats: Moderately but significantly shorter TCRB CDR3s were found in Type 1 diabetes patients in all four CD4+ subsets.

Sequenced material consisted of expressed TCRB transcripts (all of the isolated RNA was reverse transcribed). TCRdb's copy holds only in-frame clones and misses some; the assay was immunoSEQ multiplex PCR. This table holds about 370,000 clones, 8.5% to 10% found once. These TCRs are of unknown antigen specificity. The sequenced material came from central memory CD4+ T cells from blood. The receptors come from a man between 25 and 39 years old with type 1 diabetes.

This clone has only a few counts. The chain couples TRBV4-2 to TRBJ1-4; tentatively, D is TRBD1 (5 bases). The CDR3 is made up of 15 amino acids. Trimming removed 5 bases at V and 4 bases at J, with 14 bases between. CDR1 and CDR2 (germline): LGHNA, YNFKEQ. CDR3 region: CASSETGRRNEKLFF. The DNA for the CDR3 is TGTGCCAGCAGCGAAACGGGACGGCGTAATGAAAAACTGTTTTTT.

This clone has just a few counts. The gene calls are TRBV5-6 and TRBJ2-3, with a weak D call TRBD2 (5 bases). Germline V gene data show CDR1 as SGHDT and CDR2 as YYEEEE. The germline V and J ends were trimmed by 3 bases and 6 bases, with 20 bases remaining between them. The CDR3 is 16 residues long. CDR3 nucleotide sequence: TGTGCCAGCAGCTCCTCTCCCCCGGGGATGTGGGATACGCAGTATTTT. Translating gives CASSSSPPGMWDTQYF.

This clone turned up a few times. The V and J genes are TRBV7-9 and TRBJ1-2; tentative D call: TRBD1 (6 bases). The CDR3 loop spans 16 amino acids. V was shortened by 5 bases and J by 6 bases, with 22 bases between the two germline ends. The V gene's germline CDR1 is SEHNR and CDR2 FQNEAQ (reference sequence). CDR3: CASSQNDRTAENGYTF. CDR3 DNA: TGTGCCAGCAGCCAAAACGACAGGACAGCGGAAAATGGCTACACCTTC.

V is TRBV5-5 and J is TRBJ2-3; no clear D. Per germline, CDR1 SGHKS and CDR2 YYEKEE (reference sequence). The CDR3 is 12 residues long. Trimming took 4 bases from V and 6 from J, leaving 9 bases between them. Here the CDR3 reads CASSLRTDTQYF. In DNA form, the CDR3 reads TGTGCCAGCAGCCTTCGGACGGATACGCAGTATTTT.